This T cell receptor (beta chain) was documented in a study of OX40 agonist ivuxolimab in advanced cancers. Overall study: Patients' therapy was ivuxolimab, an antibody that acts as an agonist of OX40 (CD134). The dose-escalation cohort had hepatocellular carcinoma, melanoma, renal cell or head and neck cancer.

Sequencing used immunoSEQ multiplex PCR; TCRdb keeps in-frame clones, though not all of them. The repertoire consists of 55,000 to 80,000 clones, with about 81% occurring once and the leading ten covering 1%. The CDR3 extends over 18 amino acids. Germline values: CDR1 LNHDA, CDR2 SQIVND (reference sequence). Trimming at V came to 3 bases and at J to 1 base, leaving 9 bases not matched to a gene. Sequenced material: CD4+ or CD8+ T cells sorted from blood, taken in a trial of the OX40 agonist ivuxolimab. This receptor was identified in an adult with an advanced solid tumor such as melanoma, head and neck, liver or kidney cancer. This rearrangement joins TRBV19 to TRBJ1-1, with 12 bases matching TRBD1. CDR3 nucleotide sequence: TGTGCCAGTAGTATGATTCCGGGACAGGGGGCTCCGAACACTGAAGCTTTCTTT. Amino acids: CASSMIPGQGAPNTEAFF.